This T cell receptor beta chain derives from a study of blood T cell repertoires in COVID-19. The assay was immunoSEQ multiplex PCR, and TCRdb's table has in-frame clones only and misses some. The table shows approximately 20,000 clones, with roughly four fifths occurring only once. The CDR3 has 17 residues. In germline, CDR1 is SGDLS, CDR2 YYNGEE. J gave up 2 bases and V 4 bases, and 8 bases lay outside the gene matches. The sample consisted of peripheral blood. The origin of this receptor is a human donor in a cohort sampled during active COVID-19. The chain combines TRBV9 with TRBJ2-1; 11 positions match TRBD2. CDR3: CASSHSTSGNPYNEQFF. Here the CDR3 DNA reads TGTGCCAGCAGCCATTCGACTAGCGGGAATCCCTACAATGAGCAGTTCTTC.